Each of the 10 T cell receptor beta chains below was sequenced from the same sample in a study of T-cell memory formation after mild COVID-19. Each CDR3 protein gets one entry after TCRdb re-called the 5' RACE reads with MiXCR. The sample lists just over 200,000 distinct CDR3 sequences, 7.5% to 10% seen once, with 3.5% to 4% in the top ten. Material for sequencing was PBMCs or a T cell subset sorted from them (not recorded which). These receptors originate from a man aged 18-30 years who had mild COVID-19 (a few samples of this study predate the infection). Cell type and time point are not known.

The rearrangement uses TRBV10-3 and TRBJ2-1; D might be TRBD2 (6 bases). V shed 2 bases and J shed 1 base, with 12 bases lying between them. This CDR3 has 16 residues. Germline CDR1 ENHRY, CDR2 SYGVKD. The CDR3 protein is CAISEVTSRSYNEQFF. The CDR3 nucleotides are TGTGCCATCAGTGAGGTAACTAGCCGGTCCTACAATGAGCAGTTCTTC.

This clonotype has more than one count but fewer than ten. The chain recombines TRBV12-3 or TRBV12-4 with TRBJ2-5; 10 positions agree with TRBD2. With V trimmed by 5 bases and J by 2 bases, 11 bases remained unmatched. CDR3 length equals 17 residues. CDR3 sequence (DNA): TGTGCCAGCAGTCCCCACCCGGGACTAGCGAGACAAGAGACCCAGTACTTC. This codes for CASSPHPGLARQETQYF.

In its sample, this clonotype was seen many times. The chain employs TRBV29-1 and TRBJ2-7; D uncertain. Trimming stripped 6 bases from V and 2 bases from J, with 8 bases between. Per the germline V gene, CDR1 is SQVTM and CDR2 is ANQGSEA. There are 11 residues in the CDR3. CDR3 nucleotide sequence: TGCAGCGTGGGGAACACCTACGAGCAGTACTTC. This translates into CSVGNTYEQYF.

This clonotype showed up many times. The rearrangement uses TRBV29-1 and TRBJ1-5; D is perhaps TRBD1 (5 bases). The germline gives CDR1 SQVTM, CDR2 ANQGSEA. The V end lost 4 bases, the J end lost 6 bases, and 13 bases lay between the germline ends. CDR3 length: 13 residues. The DNA of the CDR3 is TGCAGCGTTGGTGGGATTGGGGGTCAGCCCCAGCATTTT. This encodes CSVGGIGGQPQHF.

The chain joins TRBV12-3 or TRBV12-4 to TRBJ1-6; D uncertain. With 3 bases removed from V and 6 bases from J, the gap between germline ends came to 6 bases. There are 13 residues in the CDR3. This CDR3 reads CASSFITNSPLHF. CDR3 bases: TGTGCCAGCAGTTTCATTACTAATTCACCCCTCCACTTT.

This clonotype has only a few counts. V and J are TRBV6-6 and TRBJ1-1; TRBD1 is a possible D gene (6 bases). This CDR3 comprises 14 residues. Germline CDR1 and CDR2: MNHNY and SVGAGI (reference sequence). V lost 6 bases and J lost 3, with 14 bases in between. The CDR3 is CASRTTGFDTEAFF. DNA of the CDR3: TGTGCCAGCAGGACAACAGGGTTCGACACTGAAGCTTTCTTT.

This clonotype was observed at least ten times. This sequence joins TRBV7-3 and TRBJ2-5; D may be TRBD1 or TRBD2 (5 bases each). Trimming stripped 0 bases from V and 5 bases from J, with 10 bases between. Looked up from germline, CDR1 is SGHTA and CDR2 is FQGTGA. The CDR3 has 14 residues. The CDR3 spells CASSLTGRGETQYF. DNA for the CDR3: TGTGCCAGCAGCTTAACGGGGCGCGGGGAGACCCAGTACTTC. The full variable domain, rest sourced from reference TRBV7-3 and TRBJ2-5, is GAGVSQTPSNKVTEKGKYVELRCDPISGHTALYWYRQSLGQGPEFLIYFQGTGAADDSGLPNDRFFAVRPEGSVSTLKIQRTERGDSAVYLCASSLTGRGETQYFGPGTRLLVL.

The chain couples TRBV7-9 to TRBJ2-7; 7 bases fit TRBD1. In germline, CDR1 is SEHNR, CDR2 FQNEAQ (reference sequence). The length of the CDR3 is 16 residues. The ends lost 5 bases at V and 2 bases at J; junction bases unmatched: 12. The chain's CDR3 is CASSLTPGQKTYEQYF. The CDR3 region has the DNA TGTGCCAGCAGCCTAACTCCGGGACAGAAAACCTACGAGCAGTACTTC.

There are many counts of this clonotype. The chain combines TRBV2 with TRBJ2-7; D possibly corresponds to TRBD2 (7 bases). V was clipped by 6 bases and J by 3 bases, with 21 bases between them. The CDR3 is 16 amino acids. Germline V gene sequence: CDR1 SNHLY, CDR2 FYNNEI. CDR3 sequence: CASRARGAGANYEQYV. The CDR3 coding sequence is TGTGCCAGCAGGGCCCGAGGGGCGGGGGCGAACTACGAGCAGTACGTC.

This clonotype was counted a few times. V gene TRBV7-3 combines with J gene TRBJ2-3; D is perhaps TRBD1 (6 bases). CDR1 and CDR2 (germline): SGHTA, FQGTGA. The V end lost 2 bases, the J end lost 3 bases, and 12 bases lay between the germline ends. This CDR3 spans 15 amino acids. This CDR3 is CASSLSTGKTDTQYF. CDR3 in DNA: TGTGCCAGCAGCTTATCCACAGGGAAAACAGATACGCAGTATTTT.